This TCR beta chain comes out of a study of CD8+ T cells in alopecia areata. Treatment noted: oral pan-JAK inhibitor, 5-10 mg twice daily. The CDR3 is made up of 17 amino acids. CDR1 and CDR2 from the germline V gene are SQVTM and ANQGSEA. The V end was cut by 8 bases, the J end by 2 bases, with 27 bases between. After isolation, RNA underwent reverse transcription to generate cDNA as the sequencing template. Using immunoSEQ multiplex PCR, the repertoire was profiled, and TCRdb retains in-frame clones only, with some absent. The sample includes 150,000 to 200,000 clones, 50% to 75% of them seen just once. This clone was counted a few times.

The J gene is TRBJ2-5, the V gene TRBV29-1; D could derive from TRBD1 or TRBD2 (5 bases each). Sequenced here: CD4+ T cells sorted from blood, sampled at approximately week 61, from a patient treated with tofacitinib. This TCR was recovered from a human donor with alopecia areata. The CDR3 loop is CSIRGIRGRGFQETQYF. CDR3 bases: TGCAGCATTCGAGGAATTCGGGGCAGAGGATTTCAAGAGACCCAGTACTTC.